This is a list of T cell receptor beta chains from one sample in a study of cytomegalovirus exposure and HLA in healthy donors. Profiling relied on immunoSEQ multiplex PCR, and the TCRdb table lists in-frame clones only, not all of them. The sample carries approximately 120,000 clones, roughly 67% recorded once. Sequencing was carried out using PBMCs. The receptors come from a man in his forties in good health and CMV-seronegative. Each CDR3 is given with its conserved first and last residue. D genes are given only for firm matches. Clone size, where shown, is once, few, many, or a class for clones that have expanded.

d_call: .; v_call: TRBV7-9; j_call: TRBJ1-6; clone_size: .; cdr3_nt: TGTGCCAGCAGCTCCGGCGGCCACGGGTCACCCCTCCACTTT; cdr3_aa: CASSSGGHGSPLHF
d_call: .; v_call: TRBV7-2; j_call: TRBJ2-1; clone_size: .; cdr3_nt: TGTGCCAGCAGCTTCACGCTCAGGGGGGACAATGAGCAGTTCTTC; cdr3_aa: CASSFTLRGDNEQFF
d_call: .; v_call: TRBV7-2; j_call: TRBJ1-6; clone_size: .; cdr3_nt: TGTGCCAGCAGCTCATTCGCGGGTTCACCCCTCCACTTT; cdr3_aa: CASSSFAGSPLHF
d_call: TRBD1; v_call: TRBV9; j_call: TRBJ1-2; clone_size: .; cdr3_nt: TGTGCCAGCAGCGCCCCGAACAGGGGAGGAGACTATGGCTACACCTTC; cdr3_aa: CASSAPNRGGDYGYTF
d_call: TRBD2; v_call: TRBV7-2; j_call: TRBJ2-7; clone_size: .; cdr3_nt: TGTGCCAGCAGCTTACCACGGGAGCGGGGCCGTTACGAGCAGTACTTC; cdr3_aa: CASSLPRERGRYEQYF
d_call: TRBD2; v_call: TRBV11-2; j_call: TRBJ2-7; clone_size: .; cdr3_nt: TGTGCCAGCAGCTTATCCCAAGCCCCCAGCGGGGGGCTTCCCTACGAGCAGTACTTC; cdr3_aa: CASSLSQAPSGGLPYEQYF
d_call: .; v_call: TRBV9; j_call: TRBJ2-1; clone_size: .; cdr3_nt: TGTGCCAGCAGCGGAGGGGGGGGGTCCTACAATGAGCAGTTCTTC; cdr3_aa: CASSGGGGSYNEQFF
d_call: TRBD1; v_call: TRBV29-1; j_call: TRBJ1-2; clone_size: .; cdr3_nt: TGCAGCGACCTGGGGACAGGGAGAGGAGGCTACACCTTC; cdr3_aa: CSDLGTGRGGYTF
d_call: TRBD1; v_call: TRBV5-6; j_call: TRBJ2-3; clone_size: few; cdr3_nt: TGTGCCAGCAGCTCGACAGGGACAGATACGCAGTATTTT; cdr3_aa: CASSSTGTDTQYF
d_call: TRBD1; v_call: TRBV7-2; j_call: TRBJ2-1; clone_size: .; cdr3_nt: TGTGCCAGCAGCGCCAGACAGGGTGACAATGAGCAGTTCTTC; cdr3_aa: CASSARQGDNEQFF
d_call: TRBD1; v_call: TRBV28; j_call: TRBJ1-6; clone_size: .; cdr3_nt: TGTGCCAGTACGGACAGGTCCTCAAGCTCCTATAATTCACCCCTCCACTTT; cdr3_aa: CASTDRSSSSYNSPLHF
d_call: TRBD2; v_call: TRBV9; j_call: TRBJ2-7; clone_size: once; cdr3_nt: TGTGCCAGCAGCGTAGAGGGACTAGCAGTCCACGAGCAGTACTTC; cdr3_aa: CASSVEGLAVHEQYF
d_call: .; v_call: TRBV11-2; j_call: TRBJ2-3; clone_size: .; cdr3_nt: TGTGCCAGCAGCCAAACAGGGTCCTACACAGATACGCAGTATTTT; cdr3_aa: CASSQTGSYTDTQYF
d_call: .; v_call: TRBV9; j_call: TRBJ2-7; clone_size: few; cdr3_nt: TGTGCCAGCAGCGTAGCGGCAGGCTCCTACGAGCAGTACTTC; cdr3_aa: CASSVAAGSYEQYF
d_call: .; v_call: TRBV10-3; j_call: TRBJ1-1; clone_size: few; cdr3_nt: TGTGCCATCAGTGAGTCGGAAGGGGCGAACACTGAAGCTTTCTTT; cdr3_aa: CAISESEGANTEAFF
d_call: .; v_call: TRBV7-2; j_call: TRBJ2-6; clone_size: .; cdr3_nt: TGTGCCAGCAGCCCCACGGGGTTCTCTGGGGCCAACGTCCTGACTTTC; cdr3_aa: CASSPTGFSGANVLTF
d_call: .; v_call: TRBV5-1; j_call: TRBJ2-7; clone_size: .; cdr3_nt: TGCGCCAGCAGCGGGGACAACTCCTACGAGCAGTACTTC; cdr3_aa: CASSGDNSYEQYF
d_call: TRBD2; v_call: TRBV5-5; j_call: TRBJ2-3; clone_size: .; cdr3_nt: TGTGCCAGCAGCTTGCGGTACGGGGGGGACACAGATACGCAGTATTTT; cdr3_aa: CASSLRYGGDTDTQYF
d_call: TRBD1; v_call: TRBV28; j_call: TRBJ2-3; clone_size: .; cdr3_nt: TGTGCCAGCATAAGGACAGGGCCTAGCACAGATACGCAGTATTTT; cdr3_aa: CASIRTGPSTDTQYF
d_call: .; v_call: TRBV5-1; j_call: TRBJ2-7; clone_size: .; cdr3_nt: TGCGCCAGCAGCTTGAAGGGGCCAACCTACGAGCAGTACTTC; cdr3_aa: CASSLKGPTYEQYF
d_call: .; v_call: TRBV11-3; j_call: TRBJ2-3; clone_size: .; cdr3_nt: TGTGCCAGCAGTTTGGGGGCGGGCACAGATACGCAGTATTTT; cdr3_aa: CASSLGAGTDTQYF
d_call: .; v_call: TRBV6-1; j_call: TRBJ2-7; clone_size: few; cdr3_nt: TGTGCCAGCAACCCCCCGGTGGACGAGCAGTACTTC; cdr3_aa: CASNPPVDEQYF
d_call: TRBD2; v_call: TRBV19; j_call: TRBJ2-3; clone_size: .; cdr3_nt: TGTGCCAGTATACCGACTAGCGGGGGGGCCAGCCGGACGCAGTATTTT; cdr3_aa: CASIPTSGGASRTQYF
d_call: .; v_call: TRBV11-2; j_call: TRBJ2-5; clone_size: .; cdr3_nt: TGTGCCAGCAGCCGATTCAGAGACAGGAAAGAGACCCAGTACTTC; cdr3_aa: CASSRFRDRKETQYF
d_call: TRBD2; v_call: TRBV5-8; j_call: TRBJ2-5; clone_size: .; cdr3_nt: TGTGCCAGCAGCCTGGGACTAGCGGGGCAAGAGACCCAGTACTTC; cdr3_aa: CASSLGLAGQETQYF
d_call: TRBD2; v_call: TRBV7-2; j_call: TRBJ2-3; clone_size: .; cdr3_nt: TGTGCCAGCAGCTTTTGGGGTAGCGGGGTTGGCACAGATACGCAGTATTTT; cdr3_aa: CASSFWGSGVGTDTQYF
d_call: .; v_call: TRBV19; j_call: TRBJ1-6; clone_size: .; cdr3_nt: TGTGCCAGTAGATTGGGGGGGTCACCCCTCCACTTT; cdr3_aa: CASRLGGSPLHF
d_call: TRBD1; v_call: TRBV5-1; j_call: TRBJ2-1; clone_size: .; cdr3_nt: TGCGCCAGCAGCCCAACAGGGGGCTGGTACAATGAGCAGTTCTTC; cdr3_aa: CASSPTGGWYNEQFF
d_call: .; v_call: TRBV2; j_call: TRBJ2-2; clone_size: .; cdr3_nt: TGTGCCAGCAGTGAAGAGGCGGACACCGGGGAGCTGTTTTTT; cdr3_aa: CASSEEADTGELFF
d_call: .; v_call: TRBV5-4; j_call: TRBJ1-1; clone_size: .; cdr3_nt: TGTGCCAGCAGCTTGGCCGGCAGGGGCACCACTGAAGCTTTCTTT; cdr3_aa: CASSLAGRGTTEAFF
d_call: .; v_call: TRBV15; j_call: TRBJ2-1; clone_size: .; cdr3_nt: TGTGCCACCAGCAGAGATCTTGGGCCCCACAATGAGCAGTTCTTC; cdr3_aa: CATSRDLGPHNEQFF
d_call: .; v_call: TRBV23-1; j_call: TRBJ1-6; clone_size: .; cdr3_nt: TGCGCCAGCAGTCAATTTAGGCAGACTACCTATAATTCACCCCTCCACTTT; cdr3_aa: CASSQFRQTTYNSPLHF
d_call: .; v_call: TRBV11-2; j_call: TRBJ2-2; clone_size: .; cdr3_nt: TGTGCCAGCAGTCGAACAGGGAACACCGGGGAGCTGTTTTTT; cdr3_aa: CASSRTGNTGELFF
d_call: .; v_call: TRBV9; j_call: TRBJ1-1; clone_size: .; cdr3_nt: TGTGCCAGCAGCGAGGGACACTACCAGGGAGCTTTCTTT; cdr3_aa: CASSEGHYQGAFF
d_call: .; v_call: TRBV28; j_call: TRBJ2-7; clone_size: .; cdr3_nt: TGTGCCAGCAGACCCTACGGGACAAAAAACGAGCAGTACTTC; cdr3_aa: CASRPYGTKNEQYF
d_call: TRBD1; v_call: TRBV7-8; j_call: TRBJ1-2; clone_size: .; cdr3_nt: TGTGCCAGCAGCTTGACGCCGGGACAGGGGGTGGGGGGGTATGGCTACACCTTC; cdr3_aa: CASSLTPGQGVGGYGYTF
d_call: .; v_call: TRBV29-1; j_call: TRBJ1-4; clone_size: .; cdr3_nt: TGCAGCGTTCAGGGTGAAAAACTGTTTTTT; cdr3_aa: CSVQGEKLFF
d_call: .; v_call: TRBV27; j_call: TRBJ1-1; clone_size: .; cdr3_nt: TGTGCCAGCAGTTTGGACACGGCCGACACTGAAGCTTTCTTT; cdr3_aa: CASSLDTADTEAFF
d_call: .; v_call: TRBV28; j_call: TRBJ1-1; clone_size: .; cdr3_nt: TGTGCCAGCAGGTTCGGGAACACTGAAGCTTTCTTT; cdr3_aa: CASRFGNTEAFF
d_call: TRBD1; v_call: TRBV7-9; j_call: TRBJ1-1; clone_size: .; cdr3_nt: TGTGCCAGCAGCTTGATACAGGGGGCCACTGAAGCTTTCTTT; cdr3_aa: CASSLIQGATEAFF
d_call: .; v_call: TRBV7-3; j_call: TRBJ2-5; clone_size: .; cdr3_nt: TGTGCCAGCAGCTTAAGCGTGGAGGAGACCCAGTACTTC; cdr3_aa: CASSLSVEETQYF
d_call: TRBD1; v_call: TRBV12-5; j_call: TRBJ1-2; clone_size: .; cdr3_nt: TGTGCTAGTGGCCCTGGGGAGGGACAGGGGGCGAATGGCTACACCTTC; cdr3_aa: CASGPGEGQGANGYTF
d_call: .; v_call: TRBV30; j_call: TRBJ2-1; clone_size: .; cdr3_nt: TGTGCCTGGAGTGTACCCCTTGGGGGGTATGGGTACAATGAGCAGTTCTTC; cdr3_aa: CAWSVPLGGYGYNEQFF
d_call: TRBD1; v_call: TRBV18; j_call: TRBJ1-1; clone_size: .; cdr3_nt: TGTGCCAGCTCACCATTGACAGGGTCCGGCACTGAAGCTTTCTTT; cdr3_aa: CASSPLTGSGTEAFF
d_call: .; v_call: TRBV11-1; j_call: TRBJ2-6; clone_size: few; cdr3_nt: TGTGCCAGCAGCCAAGACAGCACTGGGGCCAACGTCCTGACTTTC; cdr3_aa: CASSQDSTGANVLTF
d_call: TRBD1; v_call: TRBV4-2; j_call: TRBJ2-7; clone_size: .; cdr3_nt: TGTGCCAGCAGCCTAGATCCGGGACAGGGGACGGAAGAGCAGTACTTC; cdr3_aa: CASSLDPGQGTEEQYF
d_call: TRBD1; v_call: TRBV6-5; j_call: TRBJ1-2; clone_size: .; cdr3_nt: TGTGCCAGCAGTAACAGGGGGCAGGACTACACCTTC; cdr3_aa: CASSNRGQDYTF
d_call: .; v_call: TRBV9; j_call: TRBJ1-2; clone_size: .; cdr3_nt: TGTGCCAGCAGCGTAGCTGTGGGGGGGGCCCTTGGCTACACCTTC; cdr3_aa: CASSVAVGGALGYTF
d_call: TRBD1; v_call: TRBV7-2; j_call: TRBJ1-1; clone_size: .; cdr3_nt: TGTGCCAGCAGCTTAGCGATCGCAGGGGGCACTGAAGCTTTCTTT; cdr3_aa: CASSLAIAGGTEAFF
d_call: TRBD1; v_call: TRBV6-6; j_call: TRBJ2-7; clone_size: .; cdr3_nt: TGTGCCAGCACCTCCCCACAGGGGGCGGTCAACGAGCAGTACTTC; cdr3_aa: CASTSPQGAVNEQYF
d_call: .; v_call: TRBV6-1; j_call: TRBJ1-1; clone_size: .; cdr3_nt: TGTGCCAGCAGTGAACCCCTCAGGCTGATGAACACTGAAGCTTTCTTT; cdr3_aa: CASSEPLRLMNTEAFF